This T cell receptor beta chain was recorded in a study of blood T cell repertoires in COVID-19. Study-level information: Samples taken during acute and convalescent COVID-19 were collected in the United States, Italy and Spain.

The germline V gene has CDR1 LGHDT and CDR2 YNNKEL (reference sequence). V shed 5 bases, J shed 3 bases, and the junction held 4 bases outside the gene matches. The CDR3 length is 16 residues. The authors' processing: Reference gene primer amplification gave nucleated cell count estimates. Profiled with immunoSEQ multiplex PCR; TCRdb holds only in-frame clones, not every one. Clone size and V and J calls were adopted from that table, with D and trimming inferred from the DNA. The sample consists of about 280,000 clones, roughly 87% of them appearing once. Participants were aged about 18 to 89 years, lived in some 23 US areas, and enrolled virtually. Each recovered donor of Cohort 3 presented with two negative PCRs, clearance, or symptom resolution.

The receptor's source is a woman aged 25 to 39 who had recovered from COVID-19. Source material: PBMCs or T cells enriched from blood (not recorded which). The chain uses TRBV3-1 (or the pseudogene TRBV3-2) and TRBJ2-1, with TRBD2 identical over 13 bases. This CDR3 is CASSERTSGGYNEQFF. The CDR3 DNA follows: TGTGCCAGCAGCGAGCGGACTAGCGGGGGCTACAATGAGCAGTTCTTC.